This TCR beta chain was sequenced in a study of low-dose radiotherapy and immunotherapy resistance in tumors. Study-level information: Patients were on oral aspirin 300 mg taken daily for four cycles from cycle 1 day 1.

First-strand cDNA relied on TRAV- and TRBV-specific primers spanning alpha and beta chains. TCRs were amplified for approximately 21 PCR cycles with a constant-region primer and V-primer adapter. MiXCR, applied by TCRdb to the reads, yields one record per CDR3 protein. The sample includes about 71,000 distinct CDR3 sequences, roughly 31% of them seen just once. Time point meaning: before trial treatment. The table lists this clonotype with many counts. Trimming took 0 bases from V and 7 from J, leaving 13 bases between them. CDR3 length: 15 residues. Germline CDR1 and CDR2: MNHEY and SVGEGT. The gene calls are TRBV6-2 or TRBV6-3 and TRBJ2-1; no definite D call. Sequencing used PBMCs, obtained before treatment. The sequence was obtained from a female donor with ovarian cancer. The CDR3 region has the DNA TGTGCCAGCAGTTACTCGACCCTAGACTTTAATGAGCAGTTCTTC. Protein product: CASSYSTLDFNEQFF.